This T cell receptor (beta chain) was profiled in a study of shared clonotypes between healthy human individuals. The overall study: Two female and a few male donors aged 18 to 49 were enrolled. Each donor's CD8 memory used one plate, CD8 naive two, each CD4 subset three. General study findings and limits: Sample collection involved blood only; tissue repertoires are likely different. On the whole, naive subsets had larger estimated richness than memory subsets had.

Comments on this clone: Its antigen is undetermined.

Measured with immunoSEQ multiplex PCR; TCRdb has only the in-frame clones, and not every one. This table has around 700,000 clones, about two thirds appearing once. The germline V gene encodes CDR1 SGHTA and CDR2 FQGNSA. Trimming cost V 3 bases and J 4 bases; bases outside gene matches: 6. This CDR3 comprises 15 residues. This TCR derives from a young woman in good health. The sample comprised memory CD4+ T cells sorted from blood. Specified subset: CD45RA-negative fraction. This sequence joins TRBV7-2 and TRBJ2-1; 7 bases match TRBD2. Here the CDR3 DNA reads TGTGCCAGCAGCTTGGGGCTAGCGGAGTACAATGAGCAGTTCTTC. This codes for CASSLGLAEYNEQFF. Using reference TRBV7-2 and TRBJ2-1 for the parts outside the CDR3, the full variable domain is GAGVSQSPSNKVTEKGKDVELRCDPISGHTALYWYRQSLGQGLEFLIYFQGNSAPDKSGLPSDRFSAERTGGSVSTLTIQRTQQEDSAVYLCASSLGLAEYNEQFFGPGTRLTVL.